One and the same sample provided the 17 T cell receptor beta chains below, sequenced in a study of identical twins. TCRdb recomputed calls from the 5' RACE reads with MiXCR, one row per CDR3 protein. Among 700,000 to 950,000 distinct CDR3 sequences listed, 10% to 15% were seen once. These data also formed part of another study, on yellow fever vaccine responses in identical twins.

Sequenced sample: PBMCs. The receptors derive from a young woman in good health.

The chain has TRBV4-1 and TRBJ2-1; D is possibly TRBD2 (5 bases). Germline values: CDR1 MGHRA, CDR2 YSYEKL. V shed 4 bases and J shed 4 bases, with 14 bases lying between them. The CDR3 spans 15 residues. DNA for the CDR3: TGCGCCAGCAGCCGAGCTCGGGAACCATACAATGAGCAGTTCTTC. Translated, it gives CASSRAREPYNEQFF.

This clonotype was seen more than once but under ten times. The genes are TRBV7-2 and TRBJ2-5; 9 bases align to TRBD1. Germline V gene sequence: CDR1 SGHTA, CDR2 FQGNSA. The CDR3 is 13 amino acids. V shed 6 bases and J 2 bases; nucleotides not matched to a gene: 1. In nucleotides, the CDR3 is TGTGCCAGCAGGGGACAGGGACAAGAGACCCAGTACTTC. It encodes CASRGQGQETQYF.

V and J are TRBV29-1 and TRBJ2-1, with 7 bases identical to TRBD2. CDR1 is SQVTM and CDR2 is ANQGSEA in the germline V gene. Losses at the gene ends were 1 base for V and 1 base for J; bases not matched to a gene: 7. This CDR3 has 16 amino acids. CDR3 sequence reads: CSVEGLAYPSYNEQFF. Here the CDR3 DNA reads TGCAGCGTTGAAGGACTAGCCTATCCTTCCTACAATGAGCAGTTCTTC.

This clonotype was seen repeatedly, ten times or more. V usage is TRBV5-1 and J usage is TRBJ2-1; 7 positions agree with TRBD1. V was clipped by 3 bases and J by 4 bases; unmatched bases: 10. CDR1 and CDR2 (germline): SGHRS, YFSETQ. The CDR3 contains 16 residues. The CDR3 sequence: CASSSGQASPYNEQFF. CDR3 in DNA: TGCGCCAGCAGCTCCGGACAGGCCAGCCCGTACAATGAGCAGTTCTTC.

The chain couples TRBV5-1 to TRBJ2-1; 10 bases match TRBD1. The CDR3 has 15 residues. With 0 bases clipped from V and 7 bases from J, the junction kept 4 bases outside the gene matches. The V gene's germline CDR1 is SGHRS and CDR2 YFSETQ. The CDR3 sequence is CASSLAGTGANEQFF. The CDR3 DNA is TGCGCCAGCAGCTTGGCCGGGACAGGGGCAAATGAGCAGTTCTTC.

This clonotype has a handful of counts. This chain uses TRBV14 with TRBJ1-1; D is possibly TRBD1 (5 bases). The V and J ends lost 4 bases and 0 bases respectively, with 12 bases between them. Germline V lookup: CDR1 SGHDN, CDR2 FVKESK. The CDR3 is made up of 15 amino acids. The CDR3 coding sequence is TGTGCCAGCAGCCTGATGAGGGGATTGAACACTGAAGCTTTCTTT. It codes for CASSLMRGLNTEAFF.

This clonotype occurred many times. Compared with germline, one end of the junction differs, possibly owing to a read error. The chain carries TRBV3-1 and TRBJ2-3; 10 nucleotides line up with TRBD2. The CDR3 has 13 amino acids. Germline V lookup: CDR1 LGHDT, CDR2 YNNKEL (reference sequence). The CDR3 DNA follows: TGTGCCAGCAGCCAAGATCTACTAGCGGGGAAGTCTTTT. Its translation is CASSQDLLAGKSF.

The J gene is TRBJ2-3, the V gene TRBV3-1, with a weak D call TRBD2 (5 bases). The CDR3 is 16 amino acids. Germline V gives CDR1 LGHDT, CDR2 YNNKEL (reference sequence). The V end lost 5 bases, the J end lost 0 bases, and 15 bases lay between the germline ends. This chain's CDR3 is CASSKPGEPSTDTQYF. The CDR3 DNA reads TGTGCCAGCAGCAAACCCGGGGAACCTAGCACAGATACGCAGTATTTT.

The chain joins TRBV20-1 to TRBJ2-1; D gene uncertain. Per the germline V gene, CDR1 is DFQATT and CDR2 is SNEGSKA (reference sequence). V lost 4 bases to trimming and J lost 5 bases, with 9 bases between them. The CDR3 length is 12 residues. This CDR3 is CSAKPIHNEQFF. In nucleotides, the CDR3 is TGCAGTGCTAAGCCTATCCACAATGAGCAGTTCTTC.

This clonotype was seen more than once but under ten times. The CDR3 is CASSLLGQPSNQPQHF. In DNA, the CDR3 is TGTGCCAGCAGTTTATTGGGCCAACCTAGCAATCAGCCCCAGCATTTT. V is TRBV28 and J is TRBJ1-5; D is undetermined. From germline, CDR1 is MDHEN and CDR2 SYDVKM. V lost 1 base and J lost 0, with 10 bases in between. The CDR3 runs to 16 residues.

V is TRBV28 and J is TRBJ2-7; a possible D gene is TRBD2 (7 bases). V shed 5 bases and J shed 3 bases, with 14 bases lying between them. CDR3 length: 14 residues. From germline, CDR1 is MDHEN and CDR2 SYDVKM. The CDR3 spells CASSVAGAVYEQYV. The CDR3 DNA follows: TGTGCCAGCAGTGTTGCGGGGGCCGTCTACGAGCAGTACGTC.

This clonotype has just a few counts. The gene calls are TRBV15 and TRBJ2-7; D possibly corresponds to TRBD1 (5 bases). The V gene lost 8 bases and the J gene lost 4 bases, with 15 bases spanning the gap. The CDR3 covers 13 residues. Germline CDR1 reads LNHNV; CDR2 reads YYDKDF (reference sequence). CDR3 sequence (DNA): TGTGCCACCGCAAAAGGGGAATCTTACGAGCAGTACTTC. Translating it yields CATAKGESYEQYF. Using reference TRBV15 and TRBJ2-7 for the parts outside the CDR3, the full variable domain is DAMVIQNPRYQVTQFGKPVTLSCSQTLNHNVMYWYQQKSSQAPKLLFHYYDKDFNNEADTPDNFQSRRPNTSFCFLDIRSPGLGDTAMYLCATAKGESYEQYFGPGTRLTVT.

The chain uses TRBV15 and TRBJ2-6, with D perhaps matching TRBD2 (5 bases). From germline, CDR1 is LNHNV and CDR2 YYDKDF (reference sequence). The V end was cut by 0 bases, the J end by 0 bases, with 9 bases between. The CDR3 length is 17 residues. The CDR3 reads CATSRDLGNSGANVLTF. DNA for the CDR3: TGTGCCACCAGCAGAGATCTCGGGAACTCTGGGGCCAACGTCCTGACTTTC.

This chain connects TRBV28 to TRBJ2-5; 7 bases are a match to TRBD2. Germline V gene sequence: CDR1 MDHEN, CDR2 SYDVKM. V lost 5 bases to trimming and J lost 2 bases; unmatched junction nucleotides: 14. The length of the CDR3 is 17 residues. CDR3 amino acids: CASSQFLLAEDQETQYF. The CDR3, as DNA: TGTGCCAGCAGTCAATTTCTCCTAGCGGAAGATCAAGAGACCCAGTACTTC.

This clonotype was recorded at least ten times. V and J are TRBV29-1 and TRBJ2-4, with 12 nucleotides matching TRBD2. The CDR3 loop spans 17 amino acids. V trimming: 1 base; J trimming: 0 bases; junction bases outside the gene matches: 4. Germline CDR1 reads SQVTM; CDR2 reads ANQGSEA. CDR3 region: CSVEGATSGRAKNIQYF. CDR3 nucleotide sequence: TGCAGCGTTGAAGGTGCGACTAGCGGGAGAGCCAAAAACATTCAGTACTTC. Using reference TRBV29-1 and TRBJ2-4 for the parts outside the CDR3, the full variable domain is SAVISQKPSRDICQRGTSLTIQCQVDSQVTMMFWYRQQPGQSLTLIATANQGSEATYESGFVIDKFPISRPNLTFSTLTVSNMSPEDSSIYLCSVEGATSGRAKNIQYFGAGTRLSVL.

The chain uses TRBV5-1 and TRBJ2-5, with D possibly being TRBD2 (7 bases). The germline V gene encodes CDR1 SGHRS and CDR2 YFSETQ. V lost 1 base and J 1 base, leaving 11 bases between the germline ends. The CDR3 contains 15 residues. DNA for the CDR3: TGCGCCAGCAGCTTGCTCGGGGGGCCCCAAGAGACCCAGTACTTC. It specifies CASSLLGGPQETQYF.

The rearrangement joins TRBV4-1 to TRBJ2-1; a weak D match, TRBD1 (6 bases). The CDR3 is 16 amino acids. V shed 0 bases and J shed 2 bases, with 11 bases lying between them. Per germline, CDR1 MGHRA and CDR2 YSYEKL. The DNA of the CDR3 is TGCGCCAGCAGCCAAGATATCAGGGGAACCTACAATGAGCAGTTCTTC. It encodes CASSQDIRGTYNEQFF.